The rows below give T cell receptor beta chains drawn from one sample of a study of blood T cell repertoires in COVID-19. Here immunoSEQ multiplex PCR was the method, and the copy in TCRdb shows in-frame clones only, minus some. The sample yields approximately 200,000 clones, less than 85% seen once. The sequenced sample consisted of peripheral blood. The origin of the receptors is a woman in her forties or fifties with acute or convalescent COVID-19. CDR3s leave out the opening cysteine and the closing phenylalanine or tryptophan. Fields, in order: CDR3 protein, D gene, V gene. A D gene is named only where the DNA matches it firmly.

cdr3_aa: ASSDGGLYEQY; d_call: .; v_call: TRBV10-2
cdr3_aa: ASNSDRVELF; d_call: TRBD1; v_call: TRBV6-5
cdr3_aa: ATSDIGLDYNEQF; d_call: TRBD2; v_call: TRBV24-1
cdr3_aa: ASSLLLAANTGELF; d_call: TRBD2; v_call: TRBV5-1
cdr3_aa: SVELSLEAF; d_call: .; v_call: TRBV29-1
cdr3_aa: ASRPSGTVNSPLH; d_call: TRBD1; v_call: TRBV6-5
cdr3_aa: ASETGAYEQY; d_call: .; v_call: TRBV2
cdr3_aa: ASSLYMNTEAF; d_call: .; v_call: TRBV14
cdr3_aa: ASSQEGTSGYNEQF; d_call: TRBD2; v_call: TRBV3-1/TRBV3-2
cdr3_aa: ASSPRTGGSEQF; d_call: TRBD1; v_call: TRBV11-3
cdr3_aa: ASSLAAGEGYT; d_call: .; v_call: TRBV5-1
cdr3_aa: ASRGTGYSSYNEQF; d_call: TRBD1; v_call: TRBV28
cdr3_aa: ASSQAGQGAYEQY; d_call: TRBD1; v_call: TRBV4-2
cdr3_aa: ASSPDRKNSPLH; d_call: .; v_call: TRBV18
cdr3_aa: ASSVNPQGTNTGELF; d_call: TRBD1; v_call: TRBV5-1
cdr3_aa: ASSLVADSNSPLH; d_call: .; v_call: TRBV27
cdr3_aa: ASSLIGQGAQGNEQF; d_call: TRBD1; v_call: TRBV5-6
cdr3_aa: ASSPAEYSGANVLT; d_call: .; v_call: TRBV5-1
cdr3_aa: ASIQDTLSTEAF; d_call: .; v_call: TRBV6-5
cdr3_aa: ASSPGTGTSYNEQF; d_call: TRBD1; v_call: TRBV5-1
cdr3_aa: ASSPPGLVGVGQF; d_call: TRBD2; v_call: TRBV7-2
cdr3_aa: ASSSQGLWTEAF; d_call: TRBD1; v_call: TRBV28
cdr3_aa: AWSTIPGNEQF; d_call: .; v_call: TRBV30
cdr3_aa: ATSRGDTRDEQF; d_call: .; v_call: TRBV15
cdr3_aa: ASSPGPGQGPYEQY; d_call: TRBD1; v_call: TRBV5-1
cdr3_aa: ASSTGTVEDTQY; d_call: TRBD1; v_call: TRBV19
cdr3_aa: ASSLDHREAF; d_call: .; v_call: TRBV7-9
cdr3_aa: ASSPRDRNRGDYNEQF; d_call: .; v_call: TRBV14